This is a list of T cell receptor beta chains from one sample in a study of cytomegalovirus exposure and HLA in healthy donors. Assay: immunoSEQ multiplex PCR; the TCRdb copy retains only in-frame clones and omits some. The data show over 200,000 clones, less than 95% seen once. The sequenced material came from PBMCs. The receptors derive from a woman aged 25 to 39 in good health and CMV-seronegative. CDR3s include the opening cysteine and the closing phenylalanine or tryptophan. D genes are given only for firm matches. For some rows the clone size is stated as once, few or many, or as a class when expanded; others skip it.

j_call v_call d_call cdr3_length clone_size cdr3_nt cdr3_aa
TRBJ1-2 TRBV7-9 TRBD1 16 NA TGTGCCAGCAGCTTAGGACGACAGGGAGTGGACTATGGCTACACCTTC CASSLGRQGVDYGYTF
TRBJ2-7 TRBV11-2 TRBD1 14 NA TGTGCCAGCAGCTCTGGACAGGGTCTCTACGAGCAGTACTTC CASSSGQGLYEQYF
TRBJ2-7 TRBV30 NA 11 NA TGTGCCTGGAGCCGGGAGTACGAGCAGTACTTC CAWSREYEQYF
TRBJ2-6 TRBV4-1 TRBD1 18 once TGCGCCAGCAGCCAGACAGGGGGCCTTATCTCTGGGGCCAACGTCCTGACTTTC CASSQTGGLISGANVLTF
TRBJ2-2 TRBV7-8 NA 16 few TGTGCCAGCAGCCCTAGGGGGCGGGGAGGGATCGGGGAGCTGTTTTTT CASSPRGRGGIGELFF
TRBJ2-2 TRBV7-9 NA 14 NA TGTGCCAGCAGCTTAGCAGGAGACACCGGGGAGCTGTTTTTT CASSLAGDTGELFF
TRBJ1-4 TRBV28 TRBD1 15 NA TGTGCCAGCAGTTTTACAGGGGGACTTAATGAAAAACTGTTTTTT CASSFTGGLNEKLFF
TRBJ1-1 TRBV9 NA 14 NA TGTGCCAGCAGCCCTTTTCGGGCGAACACTGAAGCTTTCTTT CASSPFRANTEAFF
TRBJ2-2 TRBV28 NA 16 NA TGTGCCAGCACTTTCGGATGGACAGAGTCAACCGGGGAGCTGTTTTTT CASTFGWTESTGELFF
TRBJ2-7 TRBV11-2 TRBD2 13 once TGTGCCAGCAGCTTAGGACTAGCGTACGAGCAGTACTTC CASSLGLAYEQYF
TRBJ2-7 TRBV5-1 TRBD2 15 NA TGCGCCAGCAGACTAGCGGGGGGGCCCTCCTACGAGCAGTACTTC CASRLAGGPSYEQYF
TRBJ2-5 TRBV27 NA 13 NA TGTGCCAGCAGTCCCACGGTGAAGGTGACCCAGTACTTC CASSPTVKVTQYF
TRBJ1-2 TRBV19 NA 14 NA TGTGCCAGTAGTATAGGTGACAGCCGTTCAGGCTACACCTTC CASSIGDSRSGYTF
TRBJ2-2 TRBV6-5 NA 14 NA TGTGCCAGCAGTTACTCACGAGAGCCCGGGGAGCTGTTTTTT CASSYSREPGELFF
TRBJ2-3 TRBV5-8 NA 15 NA TGTGCCAGCAGCCGGTACGGGGGAAGCACAGATACGCAGTATTTT CASSRYGGSTDTQYF
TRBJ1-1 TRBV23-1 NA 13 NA TGCGCCAGTACAGGGTGCGGGATCGATCACGGTTTCTTT CASTGCGIDHGFF
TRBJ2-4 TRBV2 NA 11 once TGTGCCAGCAGGGTTTCAAACATTCAGTACTTC CASRVSNIQYF
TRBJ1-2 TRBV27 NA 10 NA TGTGCCAGCAGTTTAGGTGGCTACACCTTC CASSLGGYTF
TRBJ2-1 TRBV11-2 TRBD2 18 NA TGTGCCAGCAGCTCTGGAATTGCGGGAGGGACCCAATACAATGAGCAGTTCTTC CASSSGIAGGTQYNEQFF
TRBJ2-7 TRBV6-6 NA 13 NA TGTGCCAGCAGCACTAGGGGGAGATACGAGCAGTACTTC CASSTRGRYEQYF
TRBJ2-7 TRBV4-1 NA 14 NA TGCGCCAGCAGCCAAGATTCAGGGACCTACGAGCAGTACTTC CASSQDSGTYEQYF
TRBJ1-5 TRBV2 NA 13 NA TGTGCCAGCAGTGCAGGGGACCGGCAGCCCCAGCATTTT CASSAGDRQPQHF
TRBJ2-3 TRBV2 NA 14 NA TGTGCCAGCAGTGACGTACGGGTGGCAGATACGCAGTATTTT CASSDVRVADTQYF
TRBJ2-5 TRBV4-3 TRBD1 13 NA TGCGCCAGCAGCCGCGACAGGGCGGAGACCCAGTACTTC CASSRDRAETQYF
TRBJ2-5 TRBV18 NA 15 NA TGTGCCAGCTCACCGGCCGGGAGAGACGTAAAAACCCAGTACTTC CASSPAGRDVKTQYF
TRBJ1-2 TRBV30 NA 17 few TGTGCCTGGAGCTCAAGGCCGGTAGGGGGAGCTAACTATGGCTACACCTTC CAWSSRPVGGANYGYTF
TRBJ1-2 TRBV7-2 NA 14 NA TGTGCCAGCAGCTTAGTGGAGGGCAACTATGGCTACACCTTC CASSLVEGNYGYTF
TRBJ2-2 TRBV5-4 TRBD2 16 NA TGTGCCAGCAGCTTGGATACTAGCGGGAGGACCGGGGAGCTGTTTTTT CASSLDTSGRTGELFF
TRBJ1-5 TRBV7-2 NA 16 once TGTGCCAGCAGCTTAGGGGCACAGCATTTCAATCAGCCCCAGCATTTT CASSLGAQHFNQPQHF
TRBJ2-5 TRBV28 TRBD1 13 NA TGTGCCAGCAGTGATGACAGGGGTGAGACCCAGTACTTC CASSDDRGETQYF
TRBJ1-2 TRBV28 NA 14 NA TGTGCCAGCACCTCTGCCGGCAGGGCGGGTGGCTACACCTTC CASTSAGRAGGYTF
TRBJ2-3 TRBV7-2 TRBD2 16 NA TGTGCCAGCAGCTTAGAGGCTAGCGGGGGCACAGATACGCAGTATTTT CASSLEASGGTDTQYF
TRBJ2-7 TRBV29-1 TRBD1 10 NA TGCAGCGTTGTTACAGGGGGGCAGTACTTC CSVVTGGQYF
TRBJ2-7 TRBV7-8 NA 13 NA TGTGCCAGCAGCTTAGGTGGGTTCCACGAGCAGTACTTC CASSLGGFHEQYF
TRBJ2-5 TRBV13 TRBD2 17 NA TGTGCCAGCAGAACGGGGGGACTAGCGGGAGAACAAGAGACCCAGTACTTC CASRTGGLAGEQETQYF
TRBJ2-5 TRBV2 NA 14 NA TGTGCCAGCAGTGTTGCAGGGTGGGGAGAGACCCAGTACTTC CASSVAGWGETQYF
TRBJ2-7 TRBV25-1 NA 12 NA TGTGCCAGCAGTGTCGGACTGGGAGAGCAGTACTTC CASSVGLGEQYF